This T cell receptor beta chain was recovered during a study of T cell repertoires in cytomegalovirus infection (dated by TCRdb to about 2019). The study in broad terms: Recently identified HLA-C-restricted CMV epitopes, whose presentation resists viral immunomodulation, were targeted by peptide stimulations together with well-studied HLA-B-restricted epitopes. The HLA type of each donor mattered for the analysis, because public TCR beta signatures pointed to carriage of CMV infection along with the matching HLA type.

Trimming at the junction amounts to 4 bases on V and 6 bases on J, and the germline ends lie 9 bases apart. The CDR3 runs 13 amino acids, cysteine and phenylalanine included. Left in the record is the CDR3 DNA by itself, 39 bases read in frame from the first base. In the germline V gene, CDR1 corresponds to MNHNS and CDR2 to SASEGT. Concerning this clonotype itself: The specificity of this receptor is unknown. Per-nucleotide qualities are absent, and no much larger clonotype sits a single base away.

The treatment or condition label, read with the paper, signifies: in vitro stimulation with specific CMV peptide epitopes to enrich CMV-specific T cells. Here is what the overall study found, with its caveats: Cumulative frequency of public TCR beta family members discriminated carriers of CMV infection plus the relevant HLA type in this cohort and an independent roughly 340-donor cohort. The ex vivo response was dominated by HLA-C-restricted CMV-specific TCR beta clonotypes, which also provided the single most frequent clonotype in two of eight donors.

Sequenced on an Illumina HiSeq 1500. TCRdb reanalyzed the raw reads on its own, using fastp at Q25 for trimming and MiXCR for clone calling, and kept in-frame beta chains. Records with the same CDR3 protein are collapsed into one entry carrying the most frequent genes and DNA. The sample yields 750,000 to 900,000 distinct CDR3 sequences; 25% to 30% were counted once. The ten largest clones add up to around 13% of the sample. This receptor was taken from a human donor in good health (CMV status not recorded). Some clones in this sample may be carry-over from other donors' samples. Here the chain combines TRBV6-1 and TRBJ2-2; no D gene is confidently identified. The sample consisted of cultured CD8+ T cells from PBMCs, taken from culture after CMV antigen stimulation. The CDR3 loop reads CASSVPGPGELFF. In nucleotide form, the sequence is TGTGCCAGCAGTGTCCCTGGTCCCGGGGAGCTGTTTTTT.